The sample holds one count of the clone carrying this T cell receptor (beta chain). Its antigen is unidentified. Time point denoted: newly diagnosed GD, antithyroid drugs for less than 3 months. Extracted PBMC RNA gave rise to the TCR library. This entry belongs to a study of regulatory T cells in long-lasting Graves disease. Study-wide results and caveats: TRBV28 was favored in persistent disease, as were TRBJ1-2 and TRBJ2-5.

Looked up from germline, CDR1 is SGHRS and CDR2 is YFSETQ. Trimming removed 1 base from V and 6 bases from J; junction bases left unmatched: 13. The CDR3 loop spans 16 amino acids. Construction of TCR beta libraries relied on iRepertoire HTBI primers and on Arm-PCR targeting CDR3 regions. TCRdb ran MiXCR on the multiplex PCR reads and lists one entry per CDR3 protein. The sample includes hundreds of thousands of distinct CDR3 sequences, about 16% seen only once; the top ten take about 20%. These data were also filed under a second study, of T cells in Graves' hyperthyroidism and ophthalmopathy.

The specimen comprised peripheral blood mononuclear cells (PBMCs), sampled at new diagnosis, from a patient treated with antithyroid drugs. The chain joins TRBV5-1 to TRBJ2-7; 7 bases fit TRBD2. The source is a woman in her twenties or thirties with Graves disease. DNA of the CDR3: TGCGCCAGCAGCTTGTGGTCAGCGGGGAAACCCTGCGAGCAGTACTTC. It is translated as CASSLWSAGKPCEQYF.